This record looks at one T cell receptor beta chain sequence and its context. Its specific antigen is unknown. Base qualities are missing; no much larger clone stands one base away. This entry belongs to a study of shared clonotypes between healthy human individuals (dated by TCRdb to 2018 to 2021). With respect to the entire study: A couple of women and three men aged 18 to 49 years were included in the cohort. The study deeply sequenced blood TCR repertoires of several healthy adults to estimate repertoire size and the extent of clonotype sharing between individuals. Different laboratories and diverse techniques were used to prepare libraries and sequence TCR repertoires, to increase sequencing depth and limit assay-specific biases. Each donor's leukapheresis produced roughly between roughly 0.94 and 9.5 billion PBMCs. Study-wide conclusions, independent of this receptor: The genetic and exposure-history diversity represented was limited by the small number of donors. Sampling was limited to blood, and TCR repertoires in tissue likely differ from TCR repertoires in blood. Based on pairwise subsampling, the degree of clonotype sharing among donors was expected to be affected by sequencing depth.

Using the deep immunoSEQ assay, TCR CDR3 regions were amplified from genomic DNA by multiplex PCR. Genomic DNA extracted from each cell subset was distributed evenly over all wells of several immunoSEQ 96-well plates, and each plate served as one replicate. Each replicate PCR for unsorted PBMC received 300 to 350 ng genomic DNA, equal to approximately 30,000 T cell genomes. Ten immunoSEQ deep assay plates were used to sequence the unsorted PBMC genomic DNA. Purified libraries were quantified with a Qubit 3.0 fluorometer, sized on a Bioanalyzer 2100, and re-quantified with the KAPA Library Quantification kit. A separate single-read 150-cycle Illumina NextSeq 550 flow cell was used to sequence each immunoSEQ 96-well plate. The authors' analysis ran thus. Because the immunoSEQ output held only junctional sequences and lacked quality scores, the filtering could not match the filtering applied to full-length reads. To assign V/J genes and CDR3, sequences were annotated using PyIR, a Python wrapper for IgBLAST v1.9, with IMGT germline references. Any read was removed if the V/J assignment was weak (E-value above 1e-6), the CDR3 was missing, or the read contained stop codons, out-of-frame junctions, or ambiguous translated residues. V3J clonotypes were defined as sequences sharing an identical inferred V gene, J gene, and CDR3 amino acid sequence. The percentage overlap between two repertoires was calculated by dividing the number of shared unique clonotypes by the size of the smaller repertoire. RTK rarefaction, the Chao1 estimator, and Recon v2.1 estimates of unobserved clonotypes were used to assess repertoire richness. In its TCRdb copy, this immuneACCESS table keeps in-frame sequences only and misses some clones. Where compared with another copy, unresolved V genes explain less than half of these, and the others have no known cause. The DNA gave D and trimming, while V, J and clone size come from that table. For this sample the table gives fewer than 500,000 clones, of which over 60% were detected only once. The ten largest account for under 15% of the sample.

V and J lose 2 bases and 1 base, and a span of 7 bases separates them. CDR1 LGHNA and CDR2 YNFKEQ were looked up in the germline V gene. From cysteine to phenylalanine, the CDR3 is 14 amino acids long. Solely the CDR3 DNA is kept, with 42 bases framed from the first base. Healthy HIV-negative adults with no recently reported acute infections or vaccinations were included as donors. Every donor was a Caucasian adult residing in Nashville, Tennessee, USA. For unsorted samples, 75 million to 90 million PBMCs were counted and genomic DNA was extracted with the QIAamp DNA Blood Mini kit. After blood collection by leukapheresis, PBMCs were isolated using Ficoll-Histopaque density gradient centrifugation and then cryopreserved in the vapor phase of liquid nitrogen.

This clonotype was sampled from a woman in her forties in good health. Some clones in this sample may be carry-over from other donors' samples. The sequence is built from TRBV4-2 and TRBJ2-3; the D gene identity is not certain. Sequenced: PBMCs. The bases read TGTGCCAGCAGCCAACATGGCGGCACAGATACGCAGTATTTT. The translation is CASSQHGGTDTQYF.